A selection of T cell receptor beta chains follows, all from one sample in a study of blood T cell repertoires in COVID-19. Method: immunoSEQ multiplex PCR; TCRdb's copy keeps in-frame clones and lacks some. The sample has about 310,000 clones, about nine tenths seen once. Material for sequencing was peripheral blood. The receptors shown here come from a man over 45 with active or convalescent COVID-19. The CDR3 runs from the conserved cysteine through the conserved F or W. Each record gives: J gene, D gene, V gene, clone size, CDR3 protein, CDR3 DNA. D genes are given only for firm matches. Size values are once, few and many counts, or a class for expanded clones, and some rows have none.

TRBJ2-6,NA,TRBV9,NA,CASSVSSGANVLTF,TGTGCCAGCAGCGTGAGTTCTGGGGCCAACGTCCTGACTTTC
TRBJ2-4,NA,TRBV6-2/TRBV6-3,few,CASSFVLNIQYF,TGTGCCAGCAGCTTTGTACTCAACATTCAGTACTTC
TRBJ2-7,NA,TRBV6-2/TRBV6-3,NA,CASSFREYYEQYF,TGTGCCAGCAGCTTCCGGGAGTACTACGAGCAGTACTTC
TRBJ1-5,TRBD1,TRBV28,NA,CASSKLSRGSYQPQHF,TGTGCCAGCAGCAAACTGTCCAGGGGGTCATATCAGCCCCAGCATTTT
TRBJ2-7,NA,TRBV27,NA,CASSFSASNYEQYF,TGTGCCAGCAGTTTCTCGGCTAGTAACTACGAGCAGTACTTC
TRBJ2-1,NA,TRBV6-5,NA,CASSYPGRHNEQFF,TGTGCCAGCAGTTACCCGGGGAGACACAATGAGCAGTTCTTC
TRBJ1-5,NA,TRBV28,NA,CASSPYGQGSKQPQHF,TGTGCCAGCAGTCCATATGGGCAGGGAAGTAAGCAGCCCCAGCATTTT
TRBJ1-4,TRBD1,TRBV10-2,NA,CASTPGQGDEKLFF,TGCGCCAGCACCCCGGGACAGGGCGATGAAAAACTGTTTTTT
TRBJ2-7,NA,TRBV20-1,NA,CSASPPGFGYEQYF,TGCAGTGCTAGTCCTCCGGGATTTGGCTACGAGCAGTACTTC
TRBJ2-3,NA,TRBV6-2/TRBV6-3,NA,CASSTPGDTQYF,TGTGCCAGCAGTACGCCGGGAGATACGCAGTATTTT
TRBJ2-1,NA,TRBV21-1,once,CASSLLEGGSSYNEQFF,TGTGCCAGCAGCCTCCTAGAAGGGGGCAGCTCCTACAATGAGCAGTTCTTC
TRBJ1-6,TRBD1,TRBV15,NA,CATSRDRDSGGSPLHF,TGTGCCACCAGCAGAGACCGGGACAGTGGGGGCTCACCCCTCCACTTT
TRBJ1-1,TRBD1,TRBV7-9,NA,CASSPETGMPRDTEAFF,TGTGCCAGCAGCCCAGAGACAGGGATGCCTCGGGACACTGAAGCTTTCTTT
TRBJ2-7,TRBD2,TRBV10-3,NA,CATTSGHEQYF,TGTGCCACAACTAGCGGCCACGAGCAGTACTTC
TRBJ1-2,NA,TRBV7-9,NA,CASSPRAGQGYTF,TGTGCCAGCAGCCCCCGAGCAGGGCAAGGCTACACCTTC
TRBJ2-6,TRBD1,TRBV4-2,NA,CASSQVTGQGAGANVLTF,TGTGCCAGCAGCCAAGTTACGGGACAGGGTGCTGGGGCCAACGTCCTGACTTTC
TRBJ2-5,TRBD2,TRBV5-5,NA,CASSLLVAGGPGETQYF,TGTGCCAGCAGCTTGTTGGTAGCGGGGGGGCCAGGAGAGACCCAGTACTTC